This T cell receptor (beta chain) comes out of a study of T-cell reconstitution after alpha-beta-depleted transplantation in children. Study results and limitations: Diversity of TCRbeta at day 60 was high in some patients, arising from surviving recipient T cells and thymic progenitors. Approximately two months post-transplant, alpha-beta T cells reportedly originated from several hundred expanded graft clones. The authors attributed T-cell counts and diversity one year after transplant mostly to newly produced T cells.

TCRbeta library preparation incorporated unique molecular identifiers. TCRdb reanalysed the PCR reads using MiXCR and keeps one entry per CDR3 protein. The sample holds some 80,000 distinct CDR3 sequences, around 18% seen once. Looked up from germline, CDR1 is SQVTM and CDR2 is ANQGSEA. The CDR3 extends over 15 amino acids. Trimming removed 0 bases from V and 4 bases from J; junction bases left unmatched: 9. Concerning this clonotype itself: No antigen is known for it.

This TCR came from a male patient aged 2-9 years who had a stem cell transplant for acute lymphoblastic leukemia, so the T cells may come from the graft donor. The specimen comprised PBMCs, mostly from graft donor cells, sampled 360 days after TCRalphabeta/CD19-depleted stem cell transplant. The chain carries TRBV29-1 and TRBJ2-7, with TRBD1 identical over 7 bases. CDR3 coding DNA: TGCAGCGTTGAAGATCGACGACAGGGTGGTTACGAGCAGTACTTC. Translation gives CSVEDRRQGGYEQYF.